This record concerns one T cell receptor beta chain sequence. These data come from a study of shared clonotypes between healthy human individuals. The CDR3 contains 15 residues. The ends were cut back, 7 bases at V and 1 base at J, with 14 bases in the middle. Germline-derived CDR1 and CDR2 are SGHRS and YFSETQ. The assay was immunoSEQ multiplex PCR, and TCRdb's table has in-frame clones only and misses some. The sample lists approximately 530,000 clones; more than 95% were seen once. The chain has TRBV5-1 and TRBJ2-2; D might be TRBD1 (6 bases). This clonotype originated in a woman aged 25 to 39 in good health. The specimen was naive CD4+ T cells sorted from blood. Stated subset: CD45RA+ positively selected. CDR3 DNA: TGCGCCAGCCATTATAAGACAGGGAACACCGGGGAGCTGTTTTTT. Its translation is CASHYKTGNTGELFF.